Below are 9 T cell receptor beta chains sequenced from a single sample in a study of T cell repertoires in cytomegalovirus infection. TCRdb re-derived calls from the reads in MiXCR, one entry per CDR3 protein. The sample has roughly 800,000 distinct CDR3 sequences, 25% to 35% seen once. These TCRs' antigens remain unknown. The sequenced sample was cultured CD8+ T cells from PBMCs, obtained from culture after CMV antigen stimulation. These receptors came from a human donor in good health (CMV status not recorded). Some clones in this sample may be carry-over from other donors' samples.

Regarding this clonotype: A much larger clonotype is one base distant, so this may be a read error. This chain uses TRBV7-9 with TRBJ1-5; TRBD1 is a possible D gene (6 bases). Trimming took 6 bases from V and 9 from J, leaving 21 bases between them. Germline loops: CDR1 SEHNR, CDR2 FQNEAQ (reference sequence). The CDR3 extends over 15 amino acids. CDR3 nucleotide sequence: TGTGCCAGCAGTCCCCTAACAGGGCCGGGTCGGCCCCAGCATTTT. The encoded protein is CASSPLTGPGRPQHF.

V and J are TRBV7-6 and TRBJ2-1, with a weak D call TRBD2 (6 bases). V lost 7 bases, J lost 2 bases, and 12 bases lay in between. Germline CDR1 SGHVS, CDR2 FNYEAQ. This CDR3 comprises 14 residues. CDR3 residues: CASTHGGPYNEQFF. CDR3 DNA: TGTGCCAGCACCCACGGGGGTCCCTACAATGAGCAGTTCTTC.

J is TRBJ1-2 and V is TRBV6-5; D is uncertain. This CDR3 has 14 residues. The germline V and J ends were trimmed by 0 bases and 8 bases, with 13 bases remaining between them. From germline, CDR1 is MNHEY and CDR2 SVGAGI. This chain's CDR3 is CASSYSWAARGYTF. CDR3 DNA: TGTGCCAGCAGTTACTCGTGGGCAGCTCGCGGCTACACCTTC.

This clonotype was detected only a few times. The genes are TRBV19 and TRBJ2-6, with D possibly matching TRBD2 (6 bases). The CDR3 is 16 amino acids. Trimming took 1 base from V and 2 from J, leaving 9 bases between them. Germline loops: CDR1 LNHDA, CDR2 SQIVND (reference sequence). DNA of the CDR3: TGTGCCAGTAGTATAGGAGGGAGGCCTGGGGCCAACGTCCTGACTTTC. Encoded protein: CASSIGGRPGANVLTF. Full variable domain (outside the CDR3, taken from reference TRBV19 and TRBJ2-6): DGGITQSPKYLFRKEGQNVTLSCEQNLNHDAMYWYRQDPGQGLRLIYYSQIVNDFQKGDIAEGYSVSREKKESFPLTVTSAQKNPTAFYLCASSIGGRPGANVLTFGAGSRLTVL.

This clonotype occurred a few times. The chain carries TRBV20-1 and TRBJ2-7; 7 bases line up with TRBD1. V was clipped by 0 bases and J by 6 bases; unmatched bases: 11. The CDR3 is made up of 15 amino acids. From germline, CDR1 is DFQATT and CDR2 SNEGSKA (reference sequence). The CDR3 here is CSARDPTGVLREQYF. In nucleotides, the CDR3 is TGCAGTGCTAGAGATCCAACAGGGGTTTTGCGCGAGCAGTACTTC.

This clonotype was found many times. The chain couples TRBV7-8 to TRBJ2-3; TRBD2 aligns across 8 bases. CDR1 SGHVS and CDR2 FQNEAQ come from the germline V gene. This CDR3 contains 18 residues. Trimming removed 1 base from V and 2 bases from J; junction bases left unmatched: 11. The CDR3 bases are TGTGCCAGCAGCTTAGATCCCGGGGAGCGGGGGCACACAGATACGCAGTATTTT. This encodes CASSLDPGERGHTDTQYF.

To note about this clonotype: This may come from a read error, since a much larger clone is one base off. This sequence joins TRBV7-2 and TRBJ2-3; TRBD2 agrees at 7 bases. Germline V CDR1 and CDR2: SGHTA, FQGNSA. This CDR3 is built from 16 residues. The CDR3 coding sequence is TGTGCCAACAGCTCCCGGGGAGCGGGGCGCACAGATACGCAGTATTTT. It is translated as CANSSRGAGRTDTQYF.

The rearrangement links TRBV3-1 to TRBJ1-2; D is ambiguous. The CDR3 totals 16 residues. Trimming took 4 bases from V and 1 from J, leaving 16 bases between them. Germline V gene data show CDR1 as LGHDT and CDR2 as YNNKEL (reference sequence). The CDR3 reads CASSPSGENLNYGYTF. The CDR3 region has the DNA TGTGCCAGCAGCCCCTCTGGGGAGAACCTTAACTATGGCTACACCTTC.

The chain has TRBV6-1 and TRBJ2-1; D unclear. The CDR3 is 15 residues long. V lost 7 bases and J lost 0, with 13 bases in between. The germline V gene encodes CDR1 MNHNS and CDR2 SASEGT. Here the CDR3 DNA reads TGTGCCAGCATGAACCCGGGCCTCTCCTACAATGAGCAGTTCTTC. Protein: CASMNPGLSYNEQFF.